Listed here are 21 T cell receptor beta chains from one sample, sequenced in a study of T-cell reconstitution after alpha-beta-depleted transplantation in children. TCRbeta library preparation incorporated unique molecular identifiers. MiXCR was run by TCRdb on the PCR reads, yielding one entry per CDR3 protein. The sample carries approximately 650,000 distinct CDR3 sequences, approximately 14% recorded once. The source material was PBMCs, sampled before TCRalphabeta/CD19-depleted stem cell transplant. The receptors stem from a girl aged 2 to 9 with congenital amegakaryocytic thrombocytopenia, due to receive a stem cell transplant.

This clonotype was recorded at least ten times. This rearrangement joins TRBV29-1 to TRBJ1-4, with D unclear. V lost 2 bases to trimming and J lost 4 bases, with 8 bases between them. This CDR3 has 13 residues. CDR1 is SQVTM and CDR2 is ANQGSEA in the germline V gene. The CDR3 spells CSVEIPDNEKLFF. The CDR3 region has the DNA TGCAGCGTTGAAATACCGGATAATGAAAAACTGTTTTTT.

This clonotype was seen many times. This chain connects TRBV6-1 to TRBJ2-5; weak D call: TRBD2 (6 bases). This CDR3 has 14 residues. The germline CDR1 and CDR2 sequences are MNHNS and SASEGT. V was cut by 6 bases and J by 3 bases, with 14 bases left in between. The CDR3 spells CASRTRASEETQYF. The CDR3 DNA is TGTGCCAGCAGAACTAGGGCTAGCGAAGAGACCCAGTACTTC.

The sample holds many counts of this clonotype. This chain uses TRBV5-1 with TRBJ2-1; 8 bases agree with TRBD2. CDR3 size: 16 residues. CDR1 and CDR2 (germline): SGHRS, YFSETQ. Germline trimming cut 6 bases from V and 4 bases from J; bases unmatched to any gene: 12. The CDR3 DNA is TGCGCCAGCAACCCCGAACTAGCGGAGACATACAATGAGCAGTTCTTC. Translating it yields CASNPELAETYNEQFF.

The chain uses TRBV18 and TRBJ2-1, with 11 bases matching TRBD2. With V trimmed by 3 bases and J by 0 bases, 7 bases remained unmatched. Looked up from germline, CDR1 is KGHSH and CDR2 is LQKENI. The CDR3 runs 18 residues. CDR3: CASSPGLAGSSSYNEQFF. The CDR3 bases are TGTGCCAGCTCACCTGGACTAGCGGGCTCGAGCTCCTACAATGAGCAGTTCTTC.

This clonotype was observed a few times. The rearrangement uses TRBV7-8 and TRBJ2-7; D is perhaps TRBD1 (7 bases). Per the germline V gene, CDR1 is SGHVS and CDR2 is FQNEAQ. The CDR3 is 15 residues long. Between the trimmed V and J ends, which lost 2 bases and 6 bases, there was a span of 17 bases. CDR3 DNA sequence: TGTGCCAGCAGCTTAATGGCCAGGGGGGTGAGCGAGCAGTACTTC. This gives the protein CASSLMARGVSEQYF.

This clonotype was recorded many times. The chain combines TRBV3-1 with TRBJ1-1; possibly TRBD1 for D (6 bases). Trimming left V 3 bases short and J 3 bases short, with 14 bases between. The CDR3 has 15 amino acids. Germline assignment: CDR1 LGHDT and CDR2 YNNKEL (reference sequence). The chain's CDR3 is CASSQGTSRHTEAFF. CDR3 coding DNA: TGTGCCAGCAGCCAGGGGACATCTCGGCACACTGAAGCTTTCTTT.

There are many counts of this clonotype. This chain links TRBV20-1 with TRBJ2-3; 8 bases line up with TRBD2. Germline CDR1 and CDR2: DFQATT and SNEGSKA (reference sequence). This CDR3 comprises 14 residues. Written as DNA, the CDR3 is TGCAGACTTGGCGGGAGGCCCGACGGAGATACGCAGTATTTT. It is translated as CRLGGRPDGDTQYF.

This clonotype was seen many times. The CDR3 DNA reads TGCAGCGTGGGGGTAGTCACCCGGACAGGACGGAACACTGAAGCTTTCTTT. Translating gives CSVGVVTRTGRNTEAFF. The chain links TRBV29-1 to TRBJ1-1; TRBD1 agrees at 7 bases. CDR1 SQVTM and CDR2 ANQGSEA come from the germline V gene. J gave up 1 base and V 6 bases, and 17 bases lay outside the gene matches. The CDR3 covers 17 residues.

This clonotype was recorded at least ten times. The J gene is TRBJ2-5, the V gene TRBV29-1; no definite D call. The CDR3 consists of 11 residues. Germline CDR1 reads SQVTM; CDR2 reads ANQGSEA. The V and J ends lost 3 bases and 3 bases respectively, with 5 bases between them. CDR3 sequence: CSVDSEETQYF. The CDR3 DNA is TGCAGCGTTGATTCAGAAGAGACCCAGTACTTC. Supplemented by reference TRBV29-1 and TRBJ2-5, the full variable domain reads SAVISQKPSRDICQRGTSLTIQCQVDSQVTMMFWYRQQPGQSLTLIATANQGSEATYESGFVIDKFPISRPNLTFSTLTVSNMSPEDSSIYLCSVDSEETQYFGPGTRLLVL.

The genes are TRBV4-1 and TRBJ2-1, with D possibly TRBD1 on 7 matching bases. Germline V gene sequence: CDR1 MGHRA, CDR2 YSYEKL. This CDR3 has 17 residues. V was shortened by 4 bases and J by 3 bases, with 19 bases between the two germline ends. Written as DNA, the CDR3 is TGCGCCAGCAGCCCGCTTCCGGGCGGGACAGTCTACAATGAGCAGTTCTTC. Translated, it gives CASSPLPGGTVYNEQFF.

In its sample, this clonotype was seen many times. V gene TRBV10-3 combines with J gene TRBJ2-1, with D possibly being TRBD1 or TRBD2 (6 bases each). Deletions cut 3 bases from V and 10 bases from J, with 13 bases between. Germline CDR1 ENHRY, CDR2 SYGVKD. The CDR3 has 13 residues. CDR3 DNA sequence: TGTGCCATCAGTGATCCGGGGGCGAGGGAGCAGTTCTTC. This sequence encodes CAISDPGAREQFF.

V is TRBV5-3 and J is TRBJ1-1, with D possibly TRBD1 on 5 matching bases. TRBV5-3 has ORF status, its function being uncertain. The CDR3 is 14 residues long. Trimming took off 4 bases at V and 4 bases at J, with 14 bases between the two ends. CDR3 protein: CARSPQRRGTEAFF. The CDR3 DNA sequence: TGTGCCAGAAGCCCGCAACGTAGGGGCACTGAAGCTTTCTTT.

As regards this clonotype: Being one base from a much bigger clone, this may be a read error. The rearrangement links TRBV29-1 to TRBJ1-2; D uncertain. Trimming removed 7 bases from V and 4 bases from J, with 16 bases in between. Germline V lookup: CDR1 SQVTM, CDR2 ANQGSEA. This CDR3 is built from 13 residues. The CDR3, as DNA: TGCAGCGCCACGGCCCTGTGGCTCTATGGCTACACCTTC. This translates into CSATALWLYGYTF. The entire variable domain, with the rest obtained from reference TRBV29-1 and TRBJ1-2, is as follows: SAVISQKPSRDICQRGTSLTIQCQVDSQVTMMFWYRQQPGQSLTLIATANQGSEATYESGFVIDKFPISRPNLTFSTLTVSNMSPEDSSIYLCSATALWLYGYTFGSGTRLTVV.

The chain has TRBV5-1 and TRBJ1-6, with D uncertain. CDR3 length: 15 amino acids. Germline-derived CDR1 and CDR2 are SGHRS and YFSETQ. V was clipped by 1 base and J by 5 bases, with 10 bases between them. The CDR3 bases are TGCGCCAGCAGCTTGAGGGCACTGGATAATTCACCCCTCCACTTT. Translating gives CASSLRALDNSPLHF.

The chain links TRBV29-1 to TRBJ2-7; D unresolved. Germline V gene data show CDR1 as SQVTM and CDR2 as ANQGSEA. Trimming took 7 bases from V and 5 from J, leaving 18 bases between them. This CDR3 is built from 13 residues. For the CDR3, the DNA is TGCAGCGCCAAGAACCCCAACGGCAACGAGCAGTACTTC. Amino acids: CSAKNPNGNEQYF.

The chain uses TRBV7-6 and TRBJ2-1; tentative D call: TRBD1 (6 bases). Germline lookup yields CDR1 SGHVS and CDR2 FNYEAQ. The V end lost 8 bases, the J end lost 6 bases, and 23 bases lay between the germline ends. This CDR3 comprises 16 residues. The CDR3 nucleotides are TGTGCCAGCGAAGGGAGAGGACTCCAGGGGTTCAATGAGCAGTTCTTC. Protein product: CASEGRGLQGFNEQFF.

In this sample, this clonotype turned up once. With a much larger clone just one base away, this may be a read error. The chain joins TRBV5-1 to TRBJ1-4; TRBD1 is a possible D gene (6 bases). CDR3 length: 14 residues. V gave up 7 bases and J gave up 4 bases, with 14 bases separating them. CDR1 is SGHRS and CDR2 is YFSETQ in the germline V gene. CDR3 protein: CASGTDRVNEKLFF. The DNA for the CDR3 is TGCGCCAGCGGCACGGACAGAGTTAATGAAAAACTGTTTTTT.

To note about this clonotype: A much more abundant neighbour one base away suggests this may be a read error. The chain is built from TRBV5-1 and TRBJ2-3, with TRBD2 matching over 9 bases. Trimming removed 1 base from V and 5 bases from J; junction bases left unmatched: 2. The CDR3 runs 14 residues. The V gene's germline CDR1 is SGHRS and CDR2 YFSETQ. Here the CDR3 reads CASSLNSGRDTQYF. Written as DNA, the CDR3 is TGCGCCAGCAGCTTGAATAGCGGGAGAGATACGCAGTATTTT.

This chain uses TRBV20-1 with TRBJ2-3; TRBD2 matches 8 bases. CDR3 size: 15 residues. V lost 3 bases to trimming and J lost 2 bases; unmatched junction nucleotides: 7. CDR1 and CDR2 (germline): DFQATT, SNEGSKA (reference sequence). Written as DNA, the CDR3 is TGCAGTGCTAGTGGTCTAGCGGGCACCACAGATACGCAGTATTTT. Translating it yields CSASGLAGTTDTQYF.

The chain is built from TRBV20-1 and TRBJ2-5; D uncertain. This CDR3 is 12 amino acids long. Deletions cut 5 bases from V and 0 bases from J, with 7 bases between. CDR1 is DFQATT and CDR2 is SNEGSKA in the germline V gene (reference sequence). Here the CDR3 reads CSAWRDQETQYF. CDR3 DNA sequence: TGCAGTGCTTGGAGAGACCAAGAGACCCAGTACTTC.

This clonotype was detected ten times or more. The CDR3 nucleotides read TGTGCCTCGGGACAGGGCAATCAGCCCCAGCATTTT. Translated, it gives CASGQGNQPQHF. The chain carries TRBV15 and TRBJ1-5; 8 nucleotides agree with TRBD1. CDR1 is LNHNV, CDR2 YYDKDF, per germline (reference sequence). The V segment lost 11 bases and the J segment 2 bases; nucleotides outside the gene matches: 2. This CDR3 is built from 12 residues.